The 19 T cell receptor beta chains below were found in one sample sequenced in a study of spatial heterogeneity in lung cancer. Study results and caveats: Expanded intratumoral alpha and beta TCR counts tracked tumor mutation counts.

Noted time point: sample taken at primary tumor resection. Their target antigens are unknown. TCRdb used MiXCR to reprocess the 5' RACE reads, holding one entry per CDR3 protein. This table has some 6,000 distinct CDR3 sequences, 14% appearing once. Source: lung tumor tissue, taken at surgery. Source of these receptors: a male donor with early-stage non-small cell lung cancer.

This clonotype rates as medium-sized. The chain has TRBV6-6 and TRBJ2-1; 10 positions agree with TRBD2. Trimming took 6 bases from V and 8 from J; bases not matched to a gene: 10. The CDR3 has 15 amino acids. In germline, CDR1 is MNHNY, CDR2 SVGAGI (reference sequence). The CDR3 coding sequence is TGTGCCAGCAGCCGGACCCTAGCGGGGGAGGATGAGCAGTTCTTC. Amino acid sequence: CASSRTLAGEDEQFF.

In its sample, this clonotype was seen many times. This chain links TRBV5-1 with TRBJ2-5; 10 bases are a match to TRBD2. The CDR3 length is 15 residues. Germline V gene data show CDR1 as SGHRS and CDR2 as YFSETQ. V was clipped by 3 bases and J by 2 bases; unmatched bases: 4. The chain's CDR3 is CASSWTSGTQETQYF. In DNA, the CDR3 is TGCGCCAGCAGCTGGACTAGCGGCACACAAGAGACCCAGTACTTC. The whole variable domain, filled in from reference TRBV5-1 and TRBJ2-5, reads KAGVTQTPRYLIKTRGQQVTLSCSPISGHRSVSWYQQTPGQGLQFLFEYFSETQRNKGNFPGRFSGRQFSNSRSEMNVSTLELGDSALYLCASSWTSGTQETQYFGPGTRLLVL.

The chain uses TRBV18 and TRBJ2-7; TRBD2 matches at 9 bases. V gave up 3 bases and J gave up 0 bases; unmatched junction bases: 6. The CDR3 contains 16 residues. CDR1 KGHSH and CDR2 LQKENI come from the germline V gene. The CDR3 nucleotides are TGTGCCAGCTCACCCTTTTCTAGCGGGGCCTCCTACGAGCAGTACTTC. Translating it yields CASSPFSSGASYEQYF.

This clonotype is medium-sized. J is TRBJ1-1 and V is TRBV5-1; a possible D gene is TRBD1 (6 bases). Deletions cut 5 bases from V and 3 bases from J, with 11 bases between. This CDR3 region has 13 residues. CDR1 and CDR2 from the germline V gene are SGHRS and YFSETQ. CDR3 residues: CASSTKGDTEAFF. In DNA form, the CDR3 reads TGCGCCAGCAGTACAAAGGGGGACACTGAAGCTTTCTTT.

This rearrangement joins TRBV29-1 to TRBJ2-5; TRBD2 matches 9 bases. The CDR3 loop spans 14 amino acids. Trimming at V came to 8 bases and at J to 4 bases, leaving 11 bases not matched to a gene. Germline V lookup: CDR1 SQVTM, CDR2 ANQGSEA. CDR3 in DNA: TGCAGCCACTCACGCGGGGGGGCAGGAGAGACCCAGTACTTC. Its protein is CSHSRGGAGETQYF.

By share, this clonotype ranks as medium-sized. The gene calls are TRBV29-1 and TRBJ1-1; no firm D call. The CDR3 has 13 residues. Trimming took off 4 bases at V and 3 bases at J, with 12 bases between the two ends. The germline V gene encodes CDR1 SQVTM and CDR2 ANQGSEA. The CDR3 DNA reads as TGCAGCGTTGCCGGTGGGGATTACACTGAAGCTTTCTTT. Its protein is CSVAGGDYTEAFF. Supplemented by reference TRBV29-1 and TRBJ1-1, the full variable domain reads SAVISQKPSRDICQRGTSLTIQCQVDSQVTMMFWYRQQPGQSLTLIATANQGSEATYESGFVIDKFPISRPNLTFSTLTVSNMSPEDSSIYLCSVAGGDYTEAFFGQGTRLTVV.

This clonotype was detected ten times or more. Here the CDR3 reads CASSQDWGRGQGANVLTF. The CDR3 DNA follows: TGTGCCAGCAGCCAAGATTGGGGGCGGGGGCAAGGGGCCAACGTCCTGACTTTC. This sequence joins TRBV4-2 and TRBJ2-6; possible D gene TRBD2, 7 bases. The CDR3 loop spans 18 amino acids. V was cut by 0 bases and J by 4 bases, with 16 bases left in between. Germline V CDR1 and CDR2: LGHNA, YNFKEQ.

This chain uses TRBV6-1 with TRBJ2-3; the D call may be TRBD1 or TRBD2 (5 bases each). The ends were cut back, 0 bases at V and 0 bases at J, with 10 bases in the middle. This CDR3 has 16 residues. Germline assignment: CDR1 MNHNS and CDR2 SASEGT. Here the CDR3 reads CASSEAQGESTDTQYF. The CDR3 DNA is TGTGCCAGCAGTGAAGCGCAAGGGGAGAGCACAGATACGCAGTATTTT.

By share of the sample, this clonotype is medium-sized (0.01 to 0.1%). The chain uses TRBV29-1 and TRBJ2-1; TRBD2 aligns across 8 bases. The CDR3 length is 15 residues. Unmatched junction bases numbered 10, after V lost 7 bases and J lost 2 bases. CDR1 is SQVTM and CDR2 is ANQGSEA in the germline V gene. The CDR3 is CSAGGPAGAYNEQFF. Written as DNA, the CDR3 is TGCAGCGCCGGAGGGCCAGCGGGAGCCTACAATGAGCAGTTCTTC.

This clonotype is labeled medium-sized. The J gene is TRBJ2-1, the V gene TRBV7-3, with 10 bases identical to TRBD2. V lost 0 bases and J lost 6; bases outside the gene matches: 8. Germline V gene sequence: CDR1 SGHTA, CDR2 FQGTGA. The CDR3 totals 17 residues. CDR3 in DNA: TGTGCCAGCAGCTTAACCCAACTAGCGGGATTGCCCAATGAGCAGTTCTTC. Protein sequence: CASSLTQLAGLPNEQFF.

This clonotype is large in the sample. The CDR3 bases are TGTGCCAGCAGTGCGGGACCAATTGCCACCGGGGAGCTGTTTTTT. Translated: CASSAGPIATGELFF. The V call is TRBV28, the J call TRBJ2-2; possible D gene TRBD2, 6 bases. Germline CDR1 and CDR2: MDHEN and SYDVKM. The CDR3 is 15 amino acids. The V gene lost 5 bases and the J gene lost 4 bases, with 14 bases spanning the gap. The full variable domain, with the rest looked up from reference TRBV28 and TRBJ2-2, is DVKVTQSSRYLVKRTGEKVFLECVQDMDHENMFWYRQDPGLGLRLIYFSYDVKMKEKGDIPEGYSVSREKKERFSLILESASTNQTSMYLCASSAGPIATGELFFGEGSRLTVL.

This clonotype is deemed medium-sized (0.01 to 0.1%). The CDR3 loop reads CASSWTTGDYGYTF. DNA for the CDR3: TGTGCCAGCAGCTGGACGACAGGGGACTATGGCTACACCTTC. The chain employs TRBV5-8 and TRBJ1-2; 8 positions agree with TRBD1. Germline assignment: CDR1 SGHTS and CDR2 YDEGEE. V dropped 3 bases and J dropped 3; count of bases not matched to a gene: 4. CDR3 length: 14 amino acids.

This clonotype was detected many times. Written as DNA, the CDR3 is TGCAGTGCTACCAATCCGGGACAGGGGAACTATGGCTACACCTTC. It specifies CSATNPGQGNYGYTF. V is TRBV20-1 and J is TRBJ1-2, with 10 bases that match TRBD1. J lost 2 bases, V lost 4 bases, and 7 bases had no gene match. The CDR3 is 15 amino acids. Germline CDR1 and CDR2: DFQATT and SNEGSKA (reference sequence).

By sample share, this clonotype is medium-sized. The rearrangement joins TRBV20-1 to TRBJ1-4, with D tentatively TRBD1 (6 bases). This CDR3 region has 13 residues. CDR1 and CDR2 (germline): DFQATT, SNEGSKA (reference sequence). Here the CDR3 reads CGGRGATNEKLFF. CDR3 bases: TGCGGGGGGCGAGGTGCAACTAATGAAAAACTGTTTTTT.

This clonotype counts as medium-sized. This chain joins TRBV11-2 and TRBJ2-7; 13 bases align to TRBD2. Germline CDR1 reads SGHAT; CDR2 reads FQNNGV. The trim removed 10 bases at V and 5 bases at J, leaving 5 bases unmatched. The CDR3 has 13 residues. CDR3 sequence reads: CATGLAGVDEQYF. In DNA, the CDR3 is TGTGCCACCGGACTAGCGGGAGTGGACGAGCAGTACTTC.

The chain is built from TRBV4-1 and TRBJ2-2; 7 nucleotides line up with TRBD1. V lost 0 bases, J lost 5 bases, and 6 bases stayed unmatched. Germline CDR1 MGHRA, CDR2 YSYEKL. This CDR3 has 16 amino acids. CDR3 sequence reads: CASSQDRTGVTGELFF. The CDR3 bases are TGCGCCAGCAGCCAAGATAGGACAGGTGTAACCGGGGAGCTGTTTTTT.

This clonotype was seen ten or more times. The V gene is TRBV27, the J gene TRBJ2-4; tentative D call: TRBD1 (6 bases). V shed 5 bases and J shed 8 bases, with 13 bases lying between them. CDR3 length equals 13 residues. Germline CDR1 is MNHEY and CDR2 is SMNVEV (reference sequence). The CDR3 DNA follows: TGTGCCAGCAGTCTTTCCCGACAGGACATTCAGTACTTC. This codes for CASSLSRQDIQYF.

This clonotype was observed a few times. CDR3 amino acids: CASSLGLNGGVQETQYF. DNA for the CDR3: TGTGCCAGCAGCTTAGGCCTAAACGGGGGAGTTCAAGAGACCCAGTACTTC. This chain connects TRBV11-2 to TRBJ2-5; D may be TRBD2 (6 bases). The CDR3 contains 17 residues. Per the germline V gene, CDR1 is SGHAT and CDR2 is FQNNGV. V lost 1 base and J lost 2, with 17 bases in between.

The genes are TRBV6-2 or TRBV6-3 and TRBJ2-1; 11 nucleotides agree with TRBD2. In germline, CDR1 is MNHEY, CDR2 SVGEGT. The CDR3 is made up of 18 amino acids. Unmatched junction bases numbered 12, after V lost 2 bases and J lost 6 bases. This chain's CDR3 is CASSYRSLLAGVPNEQFF. CDR3 sequence (DNA): TGTGCCAGCAGTTACCGCAGCTTACTAGCGGGGGTTCCCAATGAGCAGTTCTTC.